The 9 T cell receptor beta chains in this list originate from one sample, sequenced in a study of CD8+CD57+ T cells in acquired aplastic anemia. Genomic DNA acted as the template from which TCR beta VDJ combination and CDR3 sequence profiling were carried out. TCRdb re-called the reads with MiXCR, one entry per CDR3 protein. Here the sample spans around 190,000 distinct CDR3 sequences, 50% to 55% being singletons. The sample taken for sequencing was sorted CD4+, CD8+, or CD8+CD57+ T cells (not recorded which) from PBMCs. All receptors come from a human donor in good health, serving as a control.

The rearrangement uses TRBV7-9 and TRBJ1-5; no definite D call. In germline, CDR1 is SEHNR, CDR2 FQNEAQ (reference sequence). The V gene lost 6 bases and the J gene lost 1 base, with 16 bases spanning the gap. This CDR3 contains 16 residues. The CDR3 DNA reads as TGTGCCAGCAGTCCACTAGATCTGAGGAGCAATCAGCCCCAGCATTTT. This translates into CASSPLDLRSNQPQHF.

The rearrangement uses TRBV7-8 and TRBJ1-2; TRBD1 matches at 10 bases. CDR1 is SGHVS and CDR2 is FQNEAQ in the germline V gene. CDR3 length: 17 residues. V lost 1 base to trimming and J lost 6 bases; unmatched junction nucleotides: 11. The CDR3: CASSLVLRDRGGHGYTF. DNA for the CDR3: TGTGCCAGCAGCTTAGTACTCCGGGACAGGGGAGGCCATGGCTACACCTTC.

As concerns this clonotype: Lacking the conserved final phenylalanine or tryptophan, this CDR3 likely reflects a read error. V and J are TRBV10-2 and TRBJ2-7; 9 bases match TRBD1. CDR3 length: 15 residues. Losses at the gene ends were 6 bases for V and 5 bases for J; bases not matched to a gene: 11. Germline lookup yields CDR1 WSHSY and CDR2 SAAADI. Here the CDR3 reads CASSARTGAPDEQYL. The DNA for the CDR3 is TGCGCCAGCAGCGCAAGGACAGGGGCCCCTGACGAGCAGTACCTC.

About this clonotype: One junction end does not reproduce the germline sequence, and a read error may be involved. The chain recombines TRBV5-4 with TRBJ2-7; 7 bases line up with TRBD2. The CDR3 covers 15 residues. Germline V lookup: CDR1 SGHNT, CDR2 YYREEE (reference sequence). The DNA of the CDR3 is TGTGCCAGCACCTTTTCTGGGGGGGGGTTCTACGAGCAGCACTTC. This encodes CASTFSGGGFYEQHF.

The chain uses TRBV7-2 and TRBJ2-1, with 10 bases lining up with TRBD1. V dropped 3 bases and J dropped 6; count of bases not matched to a gene: 5. The CDR3 contains 15 residues. Germline V gene lookup returns CDR1 SGHTA and CDR2 FQGNSA. The CDR3 spells CASSFGTGEFNEQFF. DNA for the CDR3: TGTGCCAGCAGCTTCGGGACAGGGGAGTTCAATGAGCAGTTCTTC.

The rearrangement links TRBV10-2 to TRBJ1-5, with 7 nucleotides matching TRBD1. This CDR3 region has 15 residues. Germline V lookup: CDR1 WSHSY, CDR2 SAAADI. Unmatched junction bases numbered 8, after V lost 2 bases and J lost 7 bases. CDR3 in DNA: TGCGCCAGCAGTGAGGTGGAGCAGGGGGACCAGCCCCAGCATTTT. This translates into CASSEVEQGDQPQHF.

This clonotype has ten or more counts. J is TRBJ2-2 and V is TRBV4-3; no clear D. In germline, CDR1 is LGHNA, CDR2 YSLEER. This CDR3 region has 14 residues. Trimming removed 0 bases at V and 4 bases at J, with 6 bases between. The CDR3 nucleotides are TGCGCCAGCAGCCAAGAGGCGCGCACCGGGGAGCTGTTTTTT. Translated: CASSQEARTGELFF.

This clonotype was counted between two and nine times. This chain links TRBV7-8 with TRBJ2-7, with 10 bases matching TRBD1. V shed 3 bases and J 0 bases; nucleotides not matched to a gene: 8. CDR1 is SGHVS, CDR2 FQNEAQ, per germline. The CDR3 totals 17 residues. Written as DNA, the CDR3 is TGTGCCAGCAGCTTCCTGGGGGGGACAGGGGTCTCCTACGAGCAGTACTTC. Translating gives CASSFLGGTGVSYEQYF.

The chain links TRBV20-1 to TRBJ2-5, with D possibly being TRBD2 (5 bases). Germline assignment: CDR1 DFQATT and CDR2 SNEGSKA (reference sequence). The CDR3 runs to 13 residues. Trimming cost V 1 base and J 0 bases, with 6 bases left between them. DNA for the CDR3: TGCAGTGCTAGAGCGGGGAACCAAGAGACCCAGTACTTC. Residues: CSARAGNQETQYF.